This T cell receptor (beta chain) was sequenced in a study of monozygotic twins with cystic fibrosis. Across the whole study: Around 3 micrograms of fragmented DNA underwent approximately 15 PCR cycles for library preparation. Study outcomes and limitations: Median Simpson clonality of roughly 0.01 suggested naive T cells predominated. Nucleotide-identical clonotype sharing was significantly higher within monozygotic CF twin pairs than between unrelated CF individuals. J usage was most co-twin-similar in 8 of 16 pairs, V in 13.

Note on this clone: No antigen is known for it.

The repertoire was sequenced with immunoSEQ multiplex PCR; TCRdb's copy has only in-frame clones and lacks some. The repertoire has 39,000 or so clones, about 93% of them found once; the top ten carry around 0.19%. The sample consisted of blood. This TCR was recovered from a boy between 2 and 10 years old with cystic fibrosis.

The chain's CDR3 is CASSQETVTANNEQFF. DNA for the CDR3: TGCGCCAGCAGCCAAGAAACTGTGACAGCTAACAATGAGCAGTTCTTC. V and J are TRBV4-3 and TRBJ2-1; tentatively, D is TRBD1 (5 bases). The CDR3 consists of 16 residues. Germline CDR1 reads LGHNA; CDR2 reads YSLEER. The V and J ends lost 0 bases and 5 bases respectively, with 14 bases between them.